This T cell receptor beta chain originates from a study of blood T cell repertoires in COVID-19 (TCRdb year 2020). Some background on the complete study: Samples from collaborators originated in the United States, Italy and Spain and spanned both the acute and convalescent phases of COVID-19. The prospective study material was composed of cDNA or gDNA derived from T cells, B-cell-depleted T cells, or PBMCs. The dataset comprised deeply sampled blood TCRbeta repertoires from subjects exposed to, actively infected with, or recovered from COVID-19. The repertoires were released in a freely available public database intended as a resource for research on the immune response to SARS-CoV-2. Samples came from the ongoing ImmuneRACE study (first 160 participants) plus 1,254 subjects from 6 global collaborators. The sample metadata nearly always contained a de-identified subject ID, COVID-19 status, age in years and sex. Where available, HLA class I and class II types were obtained from metadata supplied by the sample provider rather than from assay-based typing. Here is what the overall study found, with its caveats: Clinical and demographic metadata were provided uncurated, with the amount varying by source and participant.

According to the germline V gene, CDR1 reads MNHEY and CDR2 reads SVGEGT. Trimming removed 5 bases from V and 1 base from J; the gene matches leave 5 bases unexplained. The CDR3 sequence holds 16 residues, the cysteine and phenylalanine included. CDR3 DNA only is kept here, 48 bases in frame from base 1. TCRbeta CDR3 regions were amplified from genomic DNA by means of the immunoSEQ Assay, a bias-controlled multiplex PCR. Turning to the authors' computational methods: Nucleated cell counts per sample were estimated from amplification of reference gene primers within the assay. To quantify the absolute abundance of each unique TCRbeta CDR3 rearrangement, sequence reads were collapsed and filtered. For each sample, productive Simpson clonality was calculated by taking the square root of Simpson's diversity index across productive rearrangements. Here the immuneACCESS table is served through TCRdb, limited to in-frame sequences with V and J called. Missing clones are a known gap in these copies; in checked studies unresolved V genes cover under half, and the rest lacks a known reason. That table supplies the V and J calls and clone size; D and trimming were determined from the DNA. In all, the sample holds 200,000 to 250,000 clones, and just under 90% of those were seen once. The top ten clones comprise approximately 2.6% of the sample.

At one collaborating source in Seattle, patients were enrolled during active infection and were followed longitudinally through the course of disease. Whole blood was collected in K2EDTA tubes by collaborating institutions according to the institutions' own protocols. For TCRbeta analysis, collaborators shipped samples in one of three forms: frozen whole blood, isolated PBMCs, or DNA extracted from either of those sample types. As for this clone: The antigen this receptor binds is unknown. One base away there is no much larger clone; base qualities are not given.

The rearrangement joined TRBV6-2 or TRBV6-3 to TRBJ2-2, with 9 middle bases fitting TRBD2. The sample consisted of peripheral blood. The TCR was taken from a man aged 25 to 40 with COVID-19, enrolled during active disease. The nucleotides read TGTGCCAGCAGTGCCCAAGCGGGGGGGAACACCGGGGAGCTGTTTTTT. This yields the protein CASSAQAGGNTGELFF.